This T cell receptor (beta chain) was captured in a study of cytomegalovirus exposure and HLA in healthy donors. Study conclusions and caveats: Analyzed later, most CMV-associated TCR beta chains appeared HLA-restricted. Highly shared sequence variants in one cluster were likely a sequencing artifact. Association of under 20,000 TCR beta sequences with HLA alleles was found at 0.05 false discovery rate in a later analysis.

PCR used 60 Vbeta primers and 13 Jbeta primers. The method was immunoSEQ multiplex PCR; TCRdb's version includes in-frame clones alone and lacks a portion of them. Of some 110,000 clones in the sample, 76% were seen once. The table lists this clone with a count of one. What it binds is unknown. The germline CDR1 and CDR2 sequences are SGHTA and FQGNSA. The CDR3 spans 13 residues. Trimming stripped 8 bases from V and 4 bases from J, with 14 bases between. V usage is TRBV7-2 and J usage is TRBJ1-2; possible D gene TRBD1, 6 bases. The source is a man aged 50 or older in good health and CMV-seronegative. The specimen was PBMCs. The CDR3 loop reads CASSGERSYGYTF. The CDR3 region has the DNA TGTGCCAGCTCAGGGGAAAGAAGCTATGGCTACACCTTC.